The 14 T cell receptor beta chains below all came from one sample that was sequenced in a study of T cell changes during pregnancy in multiple sclerosis. Using immunoSEQ multiplex PCR, the repertoire was profiled, and TCRdb retains in-frame clones only, with some absent. Of tens of thousands of clones listed, approximately 89% are singletons. The starting material was CD4+ T cells from peripheral blood mononuclear cells, obtained after pregnancy. These receptors came from a female donor in good health, enrolled as a control in a pregnancy study.

This rearrangement joins TRBV10-1 to TRBJ1-4, with D possibly TRBD1 on 5 matching bases. This CDR3 has 14 amino acids. The germline V and J ends were trimmed by 3 bases and 8 bases, with 13 bases remaining between them. Germline assignment: CDR1 WNHNN and CDR2 SYGVQD (reference sequence). The CDR3 DNA is TGCGCCAGCAGTGACGGGGGAATAGGAGAAAAACTGTTTTTT. This translates into CASSDGGIGEKLFF.

The J gene is TRBJ1-1, the V gene TRBV7-2; no clear D gene. V gave up 5 bases and J gave up 8 bases, with 15 bases separating them. Per germline, CDR1 SGHTA and CDR2 FQGNSA. The CDR3 consists of 13 residues. The CDR3 DNA reads as TGTGCCAGCAGCCCGGAGATACGCGGCGAAGCTTTCTTT. This gives the protein CASSPEIRGEAFF. Looking up the rest from reference TRBV7-2 and TRBJ1-1 gives the full variable domain: GAGVSQSPSNKVTEKGKDVELRCDPISGHTALYWYRQSLGQGLEFLIYFQGNSAPDKSGLPSDRFSAERTGGSVSTLTIQRTQQEDSAVYLCASSPEIRGEAFFGQGTRLTVV.

The gene calls are TRBV6-5 and TRBJ2-1, with 8 positions matching TRBD2. CDR1 is MNHEY, CDR2 SVGAGI, per germline. CDR3 length equals 16 residues. Trimming cost V 2 bases and J 7 bases; bases outside gene matches: 10. The CDR3 loop is CASSYRPGLAGNEQFF. The CDR3 nucleotides read TGTGCCAGCAGTTACAGACCCGGACTAGCTGGTAATGAGCAGTTCTTC.

The chain links TRBV5-1 to TRBJ1-1; TRBD1 matches at 8 bases. This CDR3 contains 14 residues. Trimming at V came to 3 bases and at J to 10 bases, leaving 11 bases not matched to a gene. CDR1 and CDR2 (germline): SGHRS, YFSETQ. Written as DNA, the CDR3 is TGCGCCAGCAGCTCATCGGACAGGGTCCCTCTAGCTTTCTTT. Residues: CASSSSDRVPLAFF. The entire variable domain, with the rest obtained from reference TRBV5-1 and TRBJ1-1, is as follows: KAGVTQTPRYLIKTRGQQVTLSCSPISGHRSVSWYQQTPGQGLQFLFEYFSETQRNKGNFPGRFSGRQFSNSRSEMNVSTLELGDSALYLCASSSSDRVPLAFFGQGTRLTVV.

The J gene is TRBJ2-1, the V gene TRBV11-3, with a weak D call TRBD1 (7 bases). Per the germline V gene, CDR1 is SGHNT and CDR2 is YENEEA. The CDR3 extends over 13 amino acids. Trimming took off 4 bases at V and 8 bases at J, with 12 bases between the two ends. The CDR3 DNA reads TGTGCCAGCAGCTCCGCAGGGGGGTATGAGCAGTTCTTC. Residues: CASSSAGGYEQFF. The full variable domain, its missing parts supplied by reference TRBV11-3 and TRBJ2-1, is EAGVVQSPRYKIIEKKQPVAFWCNPISGHNTLYWYLQNLGQGPELLIRYENEEAVDDSQLPKDRFSAERLKGVDSTLKIQPAELGDSAVYLCASSSAGGYEQFFGPGTRLTVL.

V usage is TRBV29-1 and J usage is TRBJ1-2; 7 bases line up with TRBD1. Trimming cost V 7 bases and J 2 bases; bases outside gene matches: 4. Per germline, CDR1 SQVTM and CDR2 ANQGSEA. The CDR3 spans 12 residues. The CDR3, as DNA: TGCAGCGGACAGGGTACAAACTATGGCTACACCTTC. As protein: CSGQGTNYGYTF.

The chain joins TRBV7-9 to TRBJ1-2, with 7 bases aligning to TRBD1. CDR3 length: 14 amino acids. V gave up 5 bases and J gave up 5 bases; unmatched junction bases: 8. CDR1 SEHNR and CDR2 FQNEAQ come from the germline V gene (reference sequence). The CDR3 protein is CASSPWDSDYGYTF. The CDR3 DNA reads as TGTGCCAGCAGCCCCTGGGACAGCGATTATGGCTACACCTTC.

The chain links TRBV19 to TRBJ1-5; D is perhaps TRBD1 (5 bases). From germline, CDR1 is LNHDA and CDR2 SQIVND (reference sequence). The CDR3 has 15 amino acids. V was shortened by 4 bases and J by 4 bases, with 14 bases between the two germline ends. CDR3 nucleotide sequence: TGTGCCAGTAGTAAGGACACCTTCCAGAATCAGCCCCAGCATTTT. Encoded protein: CASSKDTFQNQPQHF. The full variable domain, its missing parts supplied by reference TRBV19 and TRBJ1-5, is DGGITQSPKYLFRKEGQNVTLSCEQNLNHDAMYWYRQDPGQGLRLIYYSQIVNDFQKGDIAEGYSVSREKKESFPLTVTSAQKNPTAFYLCASSKDTFQNQPQHFGDGTRLSIL.

The rearrangement uses TRBV28 and TRBJ2-3, with 7 bases lining up with TRBD1. Germline V CDR1 and CDR2: MDHEN, SYDVKM. Trimming cost V 7 bases and J 5 bases; bases outside gene matches: 9. The CDR3 consists of 14 residues. CDR3 loop: CASKGAPAGDTQYF. CDR3 sequence (DNA): TGTGCCAGCAAGGGGGCCCCTGCCGGAGATACGCAGTATTTT.

J is TRBJ2-5 and V is TRBV4-3; 13 positions agree with TRBD2. Germline CDR1 reads LGHNA; CDR2 reads YSLEER. V dropped 0 bases and J dropped 6; count of bases not matched to a gene: 7. This CDR3 contains 17 residues. Here the CDR3 DNA reads TGCGCCAGCAGCCAAGAACCAAGGACTAGCGGGGGACAGACCCAGTACTTC. It encodes CASSQEPRTSGGQTQYF.

The chain has TRBV7-2 and TRBJ2-3; D may be TRBD1 (5 bases). Germline CDR1 and CDR2: SGHTA and FQGNSA. V gave up 5 bases and J gave up 5 bases, with 14 bases separating them. This CDR3 is 14 amino acids long. The CDR3: CASSPTSRVDTQYF. DNA for the CDR3: TGTGCCAGCAGCCCGACTTCCAGGGTAGATACGCAGTATTTT.

The chain carries TRBV6-5 and TRBJ1-2; TRBD1 matches 7 bases. The CDR3 loop spans 15 amino acids. Looked up from germline, CDR1 is MNHEY and CDR2 is SVGAGI. V was pared by 5 bases and J by 8 bases, with 14 bases of the junction left unmatched. CDR3 amino acids: CASSGRQGSSRGYTF. In DNA form, the CDR3 reads TGTGCCAGCAGTGGCAGACAGGGCTCCTCGCGGGGCTACACCTTC.

CDR3 sequence (DNA): TGTGCCAGCAGTGCCTCCGGGACAGGGAAGGAGACCCAGTACTTC. It specifies CASSASGTGKETQYF. The chain carries TRBV6-6 and TRBJ2-5, with TRBD1 matching over 9 bases. This CDR3 has 15 amino acids. Germline V CDR1 and CDR2: MNHNY, SVGAGI (reference sequence). Trimming at V came to 5 bases and at J to 5 bases, leaving 9 bases not matched to a gene.

The chain is built from TRBV2 and TRBJ2-1, with 11 bases lining up with TRBD2. V lost 5 bases and J lost 7; bases outside the gene matches: 7. From germline, CDR1 is SNHLY and CDR2 FYNNEI. The CDR3 has 15 amino acids. The CDR3 loop reads CASSSTSGTGNEQFF. The CDR3 coding sequence is TGTGCCAGCAGTTCGACTAGCGGGACAGGTAATGAGCAGTTCTTC. Complete variable domain (other parts from reference TRBV2 and TRBJ2-1): EPEVTQTPSHQVTQMGQEVILRCVPISNHLYFYWYRQILGQKVEFLVSFYNNEISEKSEIFDDQFSVERPDGSNFTLKIRSTKLEDSAMYFCASSSTSGTGNEQFFGPGTRLTVL.